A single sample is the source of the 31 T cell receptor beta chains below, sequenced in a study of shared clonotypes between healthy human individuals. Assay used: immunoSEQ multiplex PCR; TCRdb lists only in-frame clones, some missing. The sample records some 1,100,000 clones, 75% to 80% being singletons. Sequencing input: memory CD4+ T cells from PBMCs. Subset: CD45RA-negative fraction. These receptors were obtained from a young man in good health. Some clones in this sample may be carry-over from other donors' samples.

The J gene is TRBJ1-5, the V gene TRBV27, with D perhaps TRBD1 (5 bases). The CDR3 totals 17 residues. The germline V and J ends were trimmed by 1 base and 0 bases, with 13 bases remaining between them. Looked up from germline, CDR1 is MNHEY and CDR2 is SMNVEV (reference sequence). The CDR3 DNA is TGTGCCAGCAGTTTATTTGGCCGACAGATTAGCAATCAGCCCCAGCATTTT. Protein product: CASSLFGRQISNQPQHF.

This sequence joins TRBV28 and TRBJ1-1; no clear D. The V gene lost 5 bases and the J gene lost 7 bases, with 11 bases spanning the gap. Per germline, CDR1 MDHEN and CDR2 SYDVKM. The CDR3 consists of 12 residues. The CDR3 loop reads CASSPDTREAFF. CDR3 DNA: TGTGCCAGCAGTCCCGACACCCGTGAAGCTTTCTTT.

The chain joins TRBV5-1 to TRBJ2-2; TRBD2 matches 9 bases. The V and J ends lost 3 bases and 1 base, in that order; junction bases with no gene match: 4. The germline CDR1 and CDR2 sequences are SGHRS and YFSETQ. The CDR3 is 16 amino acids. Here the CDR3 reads CASSWRTSVNTGELFF. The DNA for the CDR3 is TGCGCCAGCAGCTGGAGGACTAGCGTGAACACCGGGGAGCTGTTTTTT. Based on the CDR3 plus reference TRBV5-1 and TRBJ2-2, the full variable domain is KAGVTQTPRYLIKTRGQQVTLSCSPISGHRSVSWYQQTPGQGLQFLFEYFSETQRNKGNFPGRFSGRQFSNSRSEMNVSTLELGDSALYLCASSWRTSVNTGELFFGEGSRLTVL.

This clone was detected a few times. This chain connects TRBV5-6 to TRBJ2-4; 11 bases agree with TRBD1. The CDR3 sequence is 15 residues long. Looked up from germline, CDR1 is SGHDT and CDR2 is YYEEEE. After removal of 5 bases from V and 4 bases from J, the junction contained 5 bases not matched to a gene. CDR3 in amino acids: CASRQGQGAKNIQYF. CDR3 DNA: TGTGCCAGCAGACAAGGACAGGGGGCAAAAAACATTCAGTACTTC.

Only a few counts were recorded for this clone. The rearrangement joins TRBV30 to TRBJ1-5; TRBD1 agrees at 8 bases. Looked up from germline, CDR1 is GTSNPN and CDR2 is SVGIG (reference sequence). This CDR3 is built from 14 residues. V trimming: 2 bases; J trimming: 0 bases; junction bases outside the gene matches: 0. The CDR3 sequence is CAWSTGGSNQPQHF. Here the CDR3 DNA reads TGTGCCTGGAGTACAGGGGGTAGCAATCAGCCCCAGCATTTT. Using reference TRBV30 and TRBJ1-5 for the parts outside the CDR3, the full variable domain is SQTIHQWPATLVQPVGSPLSLECTVEGTSNPNLYWYRQAAGRGLQLLFYSVGIGQISSEVPQNLSASRPQDRQFILSSKKLLLSDSGFYLCAWSTGGSNQPQHFGDGTRLSIL.

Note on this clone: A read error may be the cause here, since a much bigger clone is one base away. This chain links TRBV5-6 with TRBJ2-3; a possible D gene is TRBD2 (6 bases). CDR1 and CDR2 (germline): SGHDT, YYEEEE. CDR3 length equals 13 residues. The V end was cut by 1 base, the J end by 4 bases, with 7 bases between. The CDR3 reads CASSLTSPDTQYF. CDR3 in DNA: TGTGCCAGCAGCTTGACTAGCCCAGATACGCAGTATTTT.

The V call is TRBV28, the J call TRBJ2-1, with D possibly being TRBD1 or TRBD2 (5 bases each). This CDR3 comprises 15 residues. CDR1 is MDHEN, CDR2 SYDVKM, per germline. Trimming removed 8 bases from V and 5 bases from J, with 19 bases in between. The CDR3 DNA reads TGTGCCAGCCATGAACCGGGACGTAATGACAATGAGCAGTTCTTC. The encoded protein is CASHEPGRNDNEQFF.

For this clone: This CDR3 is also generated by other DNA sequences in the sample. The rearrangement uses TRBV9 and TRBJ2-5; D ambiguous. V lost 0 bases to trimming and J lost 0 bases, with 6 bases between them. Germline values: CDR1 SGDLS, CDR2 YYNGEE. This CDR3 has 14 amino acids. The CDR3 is CASSVASNQETQYF. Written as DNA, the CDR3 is TGTGCCAGCAGCGTAGCCTCCAACCAAGAGACCCAGTACTTC.

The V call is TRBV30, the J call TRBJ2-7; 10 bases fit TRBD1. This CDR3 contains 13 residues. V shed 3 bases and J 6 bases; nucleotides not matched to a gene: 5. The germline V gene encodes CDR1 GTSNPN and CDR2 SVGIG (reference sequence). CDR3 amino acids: CAWSRDRGREQYF. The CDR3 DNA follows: TGTGCCTGGAGCCGGGACAGGGGTCGCGAGCAGTACTTC.

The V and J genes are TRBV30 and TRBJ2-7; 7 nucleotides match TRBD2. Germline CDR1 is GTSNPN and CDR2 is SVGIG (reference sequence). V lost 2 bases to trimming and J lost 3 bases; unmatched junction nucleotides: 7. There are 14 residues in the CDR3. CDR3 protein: CAWSRSSGHYEQYF. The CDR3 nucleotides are TGTGCCTGGAGTCGGTCTAGCGGACACTACGAGCAGTACTTC.

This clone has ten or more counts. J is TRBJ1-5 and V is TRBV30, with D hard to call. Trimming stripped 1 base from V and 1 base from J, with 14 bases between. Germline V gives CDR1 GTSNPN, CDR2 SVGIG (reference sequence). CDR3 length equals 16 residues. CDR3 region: CAWSDFRGGSNQPQHF. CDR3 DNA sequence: TGTGCCTGGAGTGATTTTCGGGGAGGGAGCAATCAGCCCCAGCATTTT.

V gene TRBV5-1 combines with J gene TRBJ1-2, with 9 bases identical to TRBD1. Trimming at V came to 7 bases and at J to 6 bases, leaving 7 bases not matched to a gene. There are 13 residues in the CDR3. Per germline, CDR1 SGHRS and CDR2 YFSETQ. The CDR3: CASHTTGGDGYTF. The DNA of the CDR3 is TGCGCCAGCCACACGACAGGGGGGGATGGCTACACCTTC.

CDR3 sequence reads: CASSGIGRSLEYF. DNA for the CDR3: TGTGCCAGCAGCGGAATAGGGCGAAGTTTGGAGTACTTC. This chain joins TRBV28 and TRBJ2-7; D unresolved. Germline V gene data show CDR1 as MDHEN and CDR2 as SYDVKM. Trimming took 6 bases from V and 11 from J, leaving 20 bases between them. This CDR3 region has 13 residues.

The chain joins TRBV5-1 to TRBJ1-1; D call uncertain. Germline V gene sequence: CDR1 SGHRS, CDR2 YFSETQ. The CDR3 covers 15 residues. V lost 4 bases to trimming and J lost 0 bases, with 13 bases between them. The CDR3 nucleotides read TGCGCCAGCAGCGAGGACCCCTCTCTGAACACTGAAGCTTTCTTT. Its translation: CASSEDPSLNTEAFF.

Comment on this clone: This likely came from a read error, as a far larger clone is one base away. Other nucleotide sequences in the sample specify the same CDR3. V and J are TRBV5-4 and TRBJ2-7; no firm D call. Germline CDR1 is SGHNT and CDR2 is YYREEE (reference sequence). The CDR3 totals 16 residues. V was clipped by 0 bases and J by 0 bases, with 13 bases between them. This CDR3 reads CASSLAGSVSSYEQYF. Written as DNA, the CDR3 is TGTGCCAGCAGCTTGGCGGGCAGCGTCAGCTCCTACGAGCAGTACTTC. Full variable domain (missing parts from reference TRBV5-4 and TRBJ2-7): ETGVTQSPTHLIKTRGQQVTLRCSSQSGHNTVSWYQQALGQGPQFIFQYYREEENGRGNFPPRFSGLQFPNYSSELNVNALELDDSALYLCASSLAGSVSSYEQYFGPGTRLTVT.

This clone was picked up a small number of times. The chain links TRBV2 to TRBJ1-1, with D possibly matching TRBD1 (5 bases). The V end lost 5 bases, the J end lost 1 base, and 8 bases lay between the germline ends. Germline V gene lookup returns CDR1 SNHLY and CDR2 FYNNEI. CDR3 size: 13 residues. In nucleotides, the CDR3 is TGTGCCAGCAGTAGGGGCCCGAACACTGAAGCTTTCTTT. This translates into CASSRGPNTEAFF. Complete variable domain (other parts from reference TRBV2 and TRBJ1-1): EPEVTQTPSHQVTQMGQEVILRCVPISNHLYFYWYRQILGQKVEFLVSFYNNEISEKSEIFDDQFSVERPDGSNFTLKIRSTKLEDSAMYFCASSRGPNTEAFFGQGTRLTVV.

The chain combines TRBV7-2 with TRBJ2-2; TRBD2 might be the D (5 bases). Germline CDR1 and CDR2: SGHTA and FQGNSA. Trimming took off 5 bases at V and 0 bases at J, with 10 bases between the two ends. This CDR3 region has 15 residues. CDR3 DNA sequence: TGTGCCAGCAGCCTTAGCGTCGCGAACACCGGGGAGCTGTTTTTT. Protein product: CASSLSVANTGELFF.

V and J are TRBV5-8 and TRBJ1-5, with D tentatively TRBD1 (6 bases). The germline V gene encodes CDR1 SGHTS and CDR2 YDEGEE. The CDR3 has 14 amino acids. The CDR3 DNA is TGTGCGACCGGTTCAAGGGGGAGCAATCAGCCCCAGCATTTT. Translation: CATGSRGSNQPQHF. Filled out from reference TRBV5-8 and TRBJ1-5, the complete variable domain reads EAGVTQSPTHLIKTRGQQATLRCSPISGHTSVYWYQQALGLGLQFLLWYDEGEERNRGNFPPRFSGRQFPNYSSELNVNALELEDSALYLCATGSRGSNQPQHFGDGTRLSIL.

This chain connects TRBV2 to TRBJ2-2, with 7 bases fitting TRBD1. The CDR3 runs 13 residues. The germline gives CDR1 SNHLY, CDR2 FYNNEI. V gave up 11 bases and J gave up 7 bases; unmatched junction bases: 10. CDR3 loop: CARQGGAGGELFF. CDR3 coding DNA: TGTGCCCGCCAAGGGGGCGCGGGCGGGGAGCTGTTTTTT.

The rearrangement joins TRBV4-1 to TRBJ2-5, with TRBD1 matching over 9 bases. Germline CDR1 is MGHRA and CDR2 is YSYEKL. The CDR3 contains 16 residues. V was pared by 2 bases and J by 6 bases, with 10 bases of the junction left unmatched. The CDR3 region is CASSQLRATGGKTQYF. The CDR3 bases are TGCGCCAGCAGCCAATTACGCGCGACAGGGGGAAAGACCCAGTACTTC.

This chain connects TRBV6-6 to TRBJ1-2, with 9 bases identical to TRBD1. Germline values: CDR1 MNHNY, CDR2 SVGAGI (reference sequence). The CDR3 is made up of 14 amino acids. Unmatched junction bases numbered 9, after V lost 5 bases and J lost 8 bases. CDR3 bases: TGTGCCAGCAGTCCGACAGGGGGAAGAAGGGGCTACACCTTC. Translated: CASSPTGGRRGYTF.

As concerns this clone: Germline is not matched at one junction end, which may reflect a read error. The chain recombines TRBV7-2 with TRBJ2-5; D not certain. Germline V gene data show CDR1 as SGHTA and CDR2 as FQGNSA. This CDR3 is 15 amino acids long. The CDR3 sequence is CASSLEVLLRESQYF. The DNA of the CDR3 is TGTGCCAGCAGCTTAGAGGTCCTATTAAGAGAGTCCCAGTACTTC.

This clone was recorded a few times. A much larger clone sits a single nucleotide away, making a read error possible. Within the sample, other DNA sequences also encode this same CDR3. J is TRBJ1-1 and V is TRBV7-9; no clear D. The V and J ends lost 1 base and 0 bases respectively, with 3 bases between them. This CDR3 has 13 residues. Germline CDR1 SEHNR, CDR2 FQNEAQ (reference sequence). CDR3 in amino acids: CASSLEVNTEAFF. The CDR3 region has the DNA TGTGCCAGCAGCTTAGAGGTGAACACTGAAGCTTTCTTT.

In DNA form, the CDR3 reads TGTGCCATCAGTAAGGGACTAGCGGGAGCCCAAGAGACCCAGTACTTC. It translates to CAISKGLAGAQETQYF. The genes are TRBV10-3 and TRBJ2-5, with 14 nucleotides matching TRBD2. This CDR3 contains 16 residues. V lost 5 bases and J lost 1; bases outside the gene matches: 3. Germline lookup yields CDR1 ENHRY and CDR2 SYGVKD.

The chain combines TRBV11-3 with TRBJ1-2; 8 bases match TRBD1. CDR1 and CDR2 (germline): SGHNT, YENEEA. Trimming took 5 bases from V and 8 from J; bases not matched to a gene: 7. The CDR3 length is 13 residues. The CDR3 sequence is CASSQRTGLGYTF. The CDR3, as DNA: TGTGCCAGCAGCCAGCGGACAGGGTTAGGCTACACCTTC. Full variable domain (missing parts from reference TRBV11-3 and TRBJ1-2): EAGVVQSPRYKIIEKKQPVAFWCNPISGHNTLYWYLQNLGQGPELLIRYENEEAVDDSQLPKDRFSAERLKGVDSTLKIQPAELGDSAVYLCASSQRTGLGYTFGSGTRLTVV.

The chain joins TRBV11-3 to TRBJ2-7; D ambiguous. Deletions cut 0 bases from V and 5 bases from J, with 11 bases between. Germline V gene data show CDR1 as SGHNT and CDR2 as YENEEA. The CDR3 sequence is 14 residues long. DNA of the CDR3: TGTGCCAGCAGCTTAGATTTGGTTACCAACGAGCAGTACTTC. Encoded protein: CASSLDLVTNEQYF.

Here the CDR3 reads CASSPSGGFGANVLTF. In DNA form, the CDR3 reads TGTGCCAGCAGCCCCTCTGGGGGGTTTGGGGCCAACGTCCTGACTTTC. The V call is TRBV11-2, the J call TRBJ2-6; a possible D gene is TRBD2 (6 bases). The CDR3 has 16 amino acids. Trimming removed 5 bases from V and 3 bases from J, with 14 bases in between. Germline CDR1 reads SGHAT; CDR2 reads FQNNGV.

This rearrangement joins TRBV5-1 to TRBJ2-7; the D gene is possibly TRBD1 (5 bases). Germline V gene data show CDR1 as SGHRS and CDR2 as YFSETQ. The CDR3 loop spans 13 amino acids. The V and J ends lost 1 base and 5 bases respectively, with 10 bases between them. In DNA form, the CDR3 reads TGCGCCAGCAGCTTGAGGATAGGGGACGAGCAGTACTTC. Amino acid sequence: CASSLRIGDEQYF.

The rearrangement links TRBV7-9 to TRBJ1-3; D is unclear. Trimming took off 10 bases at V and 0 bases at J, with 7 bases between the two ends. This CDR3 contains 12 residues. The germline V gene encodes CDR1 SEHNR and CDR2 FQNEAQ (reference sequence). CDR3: CATKSSGNTIYF. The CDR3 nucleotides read TGTGCCACCAAGTCCTCTGGAAACACCATATATTTT.

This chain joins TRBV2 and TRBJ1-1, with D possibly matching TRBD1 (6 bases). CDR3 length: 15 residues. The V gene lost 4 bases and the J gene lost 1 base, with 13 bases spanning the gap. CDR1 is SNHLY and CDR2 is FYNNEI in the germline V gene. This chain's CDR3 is CASSGGLLRNTEAFF. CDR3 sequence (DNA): TGTGCCAGCAGTGGGGGGCTTCTGAGGAACACTGAAGCTTTCTTT.

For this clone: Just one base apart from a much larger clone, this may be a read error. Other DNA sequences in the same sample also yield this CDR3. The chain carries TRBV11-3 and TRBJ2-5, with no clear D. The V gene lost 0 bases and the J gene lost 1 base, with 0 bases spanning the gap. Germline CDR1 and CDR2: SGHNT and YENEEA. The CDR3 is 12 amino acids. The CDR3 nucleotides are TGTGCCAGCAGCTTAGACCAAGAGACCCAGTACTTC. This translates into CASSLDQETQYF.